This TCR beta chain was identified during a study of cytomegalovirus exposure and HLA in healthy donors. Primers included in the PCR were 60 Vbeta and 13 Jbeta primers. In the study's own analysis: Unique TCR beta chains totaled roughly 80 million in a later count, with roughly 11 million of them shared. Only in-frame clones appear in the TCRdb table, and some are missing; sequencing was by immunoSEQ multiplex PCR. V and J calls and clone size come straight from that table; D and trimming were deduced from the DNA. The sample lists 150,000 or so clones, over 75% seen once, with about 5.6% in the top ten. There are 12 residues in the CDR3. From germline, CDR1 is MDHEN and CDR2 SYDVKM. V was clipped by 4 bases and J by 9 bases, with 10 bases between them.

The chain links TRBV28 to TRBJ2-1; D is unresolved. Source material: PBMCs. This TCR came from a man aged 25 to 45 in good health and CMV-seropositive. The chain's CDR3 is CASSSGFSEQFF. The CDR3 DNA is TGTGCCAGCAGTTCCGGGTTTAGTGAGCAGTTCTTC.